At least ten counts were recorded for the clone carrying this T cell receptor (beta chain). The target antigen is unknown. The germline gene is not matched at one end of the junction; a read error may be the cause. Time point of the sample: newly diagnosed GD, antithyroid drugs for less than 3 months. From RNA extracted from PBMCs, the TCR library was made. Recruitment took place at an endocrinology department in Xi'an, China. TCR beta libraries were built with iRepertoire HTBI primers and Arm-PCR of CDR3 regions. TCRdb re-called the multiplex PCR reads with MiXCR, one entry per CDR3 protein. The sample lists under 250,000 distinct CDR3 sequences; over 20% were seen once. The data derive from a study of regulatory T cells in long-lasting Graves disease. The overall study: Patients newly diagnosed with Graves' had been on antithyroid drugs for under 3 months. Study outcomes and limitations: Persistent Graves' patients had lower TCR diversity than newly diagnosed ones. TRBV28, TRBJ1-2 and TRBJ2-5 emerged as the favored segments in persistent disease.

The CDR3 totals 12 residues. The genes are TRBV12-3 or TRBV12-4 and TRBJ2-1, with D possibly TRBD2 on 6 matching bases. The sequence was collected from a female donor with Graves disease. The material was peripheral blood mononuclear cells (PBMCs), obtained at new diagnosis, from a patient treated with antithyroid drugs. The CDR3 sequence is CASSGSYDEQFF. The DNA of the CDR3 is TGTGCCAGCAGCGGGAGCTACGATGAGCAGTTCTTC.